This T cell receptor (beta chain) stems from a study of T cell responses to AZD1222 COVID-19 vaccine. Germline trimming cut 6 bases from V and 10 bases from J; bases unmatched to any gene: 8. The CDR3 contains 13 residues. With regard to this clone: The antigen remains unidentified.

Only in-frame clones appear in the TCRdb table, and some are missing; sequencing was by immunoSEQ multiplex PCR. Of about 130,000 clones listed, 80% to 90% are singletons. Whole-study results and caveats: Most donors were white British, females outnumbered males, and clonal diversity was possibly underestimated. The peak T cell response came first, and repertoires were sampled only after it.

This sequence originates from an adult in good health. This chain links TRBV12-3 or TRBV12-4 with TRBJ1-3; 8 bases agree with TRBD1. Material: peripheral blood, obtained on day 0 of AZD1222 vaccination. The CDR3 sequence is CASSLGQVKTIYF. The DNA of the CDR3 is TGTGCCAGCAGCCTGGGACAGGTGAAAACCATATATTTT.